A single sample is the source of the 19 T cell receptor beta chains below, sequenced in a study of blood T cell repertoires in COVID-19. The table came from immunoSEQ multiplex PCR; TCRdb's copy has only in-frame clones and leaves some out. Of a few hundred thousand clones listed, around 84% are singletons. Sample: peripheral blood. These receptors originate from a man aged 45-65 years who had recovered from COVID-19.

For the CDR3, the DNA is TGTGCCAGCAGTTTACGTCAGGCGACGAGAGGCTACACCTTC. Protein: CASSLRQATRGYTF. The rearrangement uses TRBV28 and TRBJ1-2, with no clear D. CDR1 and CDR2 (germline): MDHEN, SYDVKM. The CDR3 is 14 amino acids. The ends were cut back, 2 bases at V and 8 bases at J, with 15 bases in the middle.

The CDR3 sequence: CASSQAPGRTREQFF. CDR3 bases: TGTGCCAGCAGCCAAGCCCCGGGTCGGACAAGAGAGCAGTTCTTC. The rearrangement links TRBV14 to TRBJ2-1, with D tentatively TRBD1 (5 bases). Trimming took off 1 base at V and 10 bases at J, with 17 bases between the two ends. This CDR3 has 15 amino acids. The V gene's germline CDR1 is SGHDN and CDR2 FVKESK.

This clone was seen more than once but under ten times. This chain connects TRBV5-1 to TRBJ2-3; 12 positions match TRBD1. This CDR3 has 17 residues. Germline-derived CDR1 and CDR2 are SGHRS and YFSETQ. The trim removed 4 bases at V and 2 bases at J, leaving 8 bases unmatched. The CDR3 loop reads CASSLFGTGGPTDTQYF. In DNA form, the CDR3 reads TGCGCCAGCAGCCTGTTCGGGACAGGGGGCCCCACAGATACGCAGTATTTT.

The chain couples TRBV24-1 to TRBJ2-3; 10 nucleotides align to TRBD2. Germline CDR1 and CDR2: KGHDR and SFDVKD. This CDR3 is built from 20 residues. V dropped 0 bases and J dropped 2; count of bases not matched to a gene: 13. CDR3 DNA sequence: TGTGCCACCAGTGATTTGCCCGGGGGGAGTAGCGGGAGGATCACAGATACGCAGTATTTT. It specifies CATSDLPGGSSGRITDTQYF.

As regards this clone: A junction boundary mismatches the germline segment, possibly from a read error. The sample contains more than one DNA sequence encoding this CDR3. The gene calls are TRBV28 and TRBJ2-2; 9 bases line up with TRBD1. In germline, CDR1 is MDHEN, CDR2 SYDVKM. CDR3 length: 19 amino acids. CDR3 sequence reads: CASSLYLPGTGTNTGELFF. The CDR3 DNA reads TGTGCCAGCAGTTTATATCTCCCCGGGACAGGGACGAACACCGGGGAGTTGTTTTTT.

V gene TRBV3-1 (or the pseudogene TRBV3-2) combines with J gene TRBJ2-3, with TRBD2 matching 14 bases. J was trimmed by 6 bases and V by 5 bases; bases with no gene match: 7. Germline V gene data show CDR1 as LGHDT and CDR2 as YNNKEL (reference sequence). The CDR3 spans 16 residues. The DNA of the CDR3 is TGTGCCAGCAGCTGGCGACTAGCGGGAGGGTACGATACGCAGTATTTT. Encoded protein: CASSWRLAGGYDTQYF.

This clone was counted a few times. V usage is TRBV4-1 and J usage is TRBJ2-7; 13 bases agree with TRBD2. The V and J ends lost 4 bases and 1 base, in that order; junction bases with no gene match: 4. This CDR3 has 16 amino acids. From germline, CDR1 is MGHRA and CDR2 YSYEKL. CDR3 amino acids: CASSPTTSGRSYEQYF. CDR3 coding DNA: TGCGCCAGCAGCCCAACGACTAGCGGGAGGTCCTACGAGCAGTACTTC.

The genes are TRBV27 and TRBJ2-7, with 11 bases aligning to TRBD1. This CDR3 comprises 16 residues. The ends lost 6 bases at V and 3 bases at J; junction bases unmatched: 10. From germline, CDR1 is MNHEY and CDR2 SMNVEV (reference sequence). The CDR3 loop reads CASRNHPGQGDYEQYF. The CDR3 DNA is TGTGCCAGCAGAAACCACCCGGGACAGGGGGACTACGAGCAGTACTTC.

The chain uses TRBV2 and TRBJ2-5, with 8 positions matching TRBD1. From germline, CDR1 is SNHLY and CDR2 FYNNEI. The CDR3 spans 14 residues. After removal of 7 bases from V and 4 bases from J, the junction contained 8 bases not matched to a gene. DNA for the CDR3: TGTGCCAGCAAGAGACAGGGGTTCGGAGAGACCCAGTACTTC. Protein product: CASKRQGFGETQYF.

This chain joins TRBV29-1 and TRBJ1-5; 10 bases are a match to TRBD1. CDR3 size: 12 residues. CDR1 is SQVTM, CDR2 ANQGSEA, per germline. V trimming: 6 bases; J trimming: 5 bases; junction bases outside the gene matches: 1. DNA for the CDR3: TGCAGCGTGGGGACAGGGGATCAGCCCCAGCATTTT. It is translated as CSVGTGDQPQHF.

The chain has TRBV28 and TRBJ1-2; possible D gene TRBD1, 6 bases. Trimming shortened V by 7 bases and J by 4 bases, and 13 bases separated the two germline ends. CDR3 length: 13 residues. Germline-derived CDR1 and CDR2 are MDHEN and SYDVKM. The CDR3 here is CASIQGSGYGYTF. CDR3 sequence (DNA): TGTGCCAGCATACAGGGTTCGGGCTATGGCTACACCTTC.

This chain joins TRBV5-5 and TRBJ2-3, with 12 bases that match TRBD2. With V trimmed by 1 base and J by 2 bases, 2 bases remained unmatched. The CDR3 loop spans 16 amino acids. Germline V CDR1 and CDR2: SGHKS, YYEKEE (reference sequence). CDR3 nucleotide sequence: TGTGCCAGCAGCTTGAGGACTAGCGGGAACACAGATACGCAGTATTTT. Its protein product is CASSLRTSGNTDTQYF.

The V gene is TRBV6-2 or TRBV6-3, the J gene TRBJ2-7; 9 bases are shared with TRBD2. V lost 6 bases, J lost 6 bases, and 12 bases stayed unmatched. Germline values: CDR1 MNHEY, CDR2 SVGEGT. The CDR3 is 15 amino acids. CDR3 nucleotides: TGTGCCAGCAGCCCCCGGGGTAGCGGGAGAACCGAGCAGTACTTC. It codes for CASSPRGSGRTEQYF.

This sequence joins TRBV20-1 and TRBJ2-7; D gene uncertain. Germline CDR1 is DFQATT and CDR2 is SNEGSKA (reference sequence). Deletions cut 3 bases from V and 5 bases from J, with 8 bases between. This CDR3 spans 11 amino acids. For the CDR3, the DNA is TGCAGTGCTAGGATCAGGAACGAGCAGTACTTC. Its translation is CSARIRNEQYF.

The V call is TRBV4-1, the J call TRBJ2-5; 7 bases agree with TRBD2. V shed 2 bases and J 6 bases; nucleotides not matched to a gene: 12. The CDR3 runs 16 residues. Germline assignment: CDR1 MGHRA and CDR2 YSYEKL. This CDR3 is CASSQPSGNSWQTQYF. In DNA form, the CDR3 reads TGCGCCAGCAGCCAACCTAGCGGAAACTCGTGGCAGACCCAGTACTTC.

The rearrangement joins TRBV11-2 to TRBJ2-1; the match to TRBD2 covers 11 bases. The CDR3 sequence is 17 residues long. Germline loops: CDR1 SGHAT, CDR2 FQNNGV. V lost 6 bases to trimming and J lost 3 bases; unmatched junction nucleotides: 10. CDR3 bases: TGTGCCAGCAGATTCTCGACTAGCGGGAAGGTCTACAATGAGCAGTTCTTC. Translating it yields CASRFSTSGKVYNEQFF.

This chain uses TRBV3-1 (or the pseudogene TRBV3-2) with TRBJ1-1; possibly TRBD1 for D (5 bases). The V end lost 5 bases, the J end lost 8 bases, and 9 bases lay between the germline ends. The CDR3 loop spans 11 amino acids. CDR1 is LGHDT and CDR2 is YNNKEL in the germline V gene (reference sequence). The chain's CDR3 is CASSSRAEAFF. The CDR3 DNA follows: TGTGCCAGCAGCTCCAGGGCAGAAGCTTTCTTT.

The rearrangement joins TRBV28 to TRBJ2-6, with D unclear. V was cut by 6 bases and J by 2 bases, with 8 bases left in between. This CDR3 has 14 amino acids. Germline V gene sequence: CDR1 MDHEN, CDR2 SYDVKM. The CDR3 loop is CASSLSPGANVLTF. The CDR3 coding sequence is TGTGCCAGCAGCCTCTCCCCTGGGGCCAACGTCCTGACTTTC.

CDR3 amino acids: CASSAGTSGTDTQYF. In DNA form, the CDR3 reads TGTGCCAGCAGCGCTGGGACTAGCGGCACAGATACGCAGTATTTT. The rearrangement joins TRBV9 to TRBJ2-3; TRBD2 agrees at 10 bases. J gave up 1 base and V 3 bases, and 2 bases lay outside the gene matches. The CDR3 is 15 residues long. The germline V gene has CDR1 SGDLS and CDR2 YYNGEE.